The 24 T cell receptor beta chains given below trace back to one sample, sequenced in a study of beta chain features in type 1 diabetes. General observations from the study: Moderately but significantly shorter TCRB CDR3s were found in Type 1 diabetes patients in all four CD4+ subsets.

The investigators reverse transcribed all of the isolated RNA, so they sequenced expressed TCRB transcripts. The protocol was immunoSEQ multiplex PCR, while the TCRdb copy is restricted to in-frame clones and leaves out a portion. The data hold over 600,000 clones, with 12% observed a single time. No cognate antigen is known for these TCRs. The sample was naive CD4+ T cells from blood. The receptors stem from a man younger than 40 with type 1 diabetes.

The gene calls are TRBV10-3 and TRBJ2-7, with 8 nucleotides matching TRBD2. CDR3 length: 17 residues. CDR1 is ENHRY, CDR2 SYGVKD, per germline. Trimming cost V 2 bases and J 3 bases; bases outside gene matches: 12. The CDR3 nucleotides read TGTGCCATCAGTGAGCCCGATAGCGGGGAAAGCTACTACGAGCAGTACTTC. This codes for CAISEPDSGESYYEQYF.

V and J are TRBV4-3 and TRBJ2-6; D assignment may be TRBD1 or TRBD2 (6 bases each). The CDR3 has 19 residues. Germline CDR1 and CDR2: LGHNA and YSLEER. V shed 1 base and J shed 0 bases, with 16 bases lying between them. The CDR3 sequence is CASSQARGPGGSGANVLTF. The CDR3 DNA sequence: TGCGCCAGCAGCCAAGCCAGGGGCCCCGGGGGCTCTGGGGCCAACGTCCTGACTTTC.

This clone has just a few counts. Within the sample, other DNA sequences also encode this same CDR3. The chain has TRBV10-3 and TRBJ1-2; unclear D gene. V dropped 2 bases and J dropped 4 bases, with 8 bases sitting between them. Per germline, CDR1 ENHRY and CDR2 SYGVKD. The CDR3 is 13 amino acids. CDR3 DNA sequence: TGTGCCATCAGTGAGGAAGAGGGCTATGGCTACACCTTC. The encoded protein is CAISEEEGYGYTF.

This clone was seen a handful of times. The chain is built from TRBV4-3 and TRBJ2-3, with 9 bases lining up with TRBD1. Germline CDR1 LGHNA, CDR2 YSLEER. V trimming: 5 bases; J trimming: 2 bases; junction bases outside the gene matches: 5. The CDR3 length is 15 residues. CDR3 nucleotides: TGCGCCAGCAGCTATGGGACAGGGCCCACAGATACGCAGTATTTT. Translated, it gives CASSYGTGPTDTQYF.

There are a few counts of this clone. V usage is TRBV9 and J usage is TRBJ1-1; D gene ambiguous. V was shortened by 4 bases and J by 2 bases, with 18 bases between the two germline ends. The CDR3 has 16 residues. Per the germline V gene, CDR1 is SGDLS and CDR2 is YYNGEE. The CDR3 protein is CASSPRWGLGNTEAFF. CDR3 bases: TGTGCCAGCAGCCCTAGGTGGGGTTTGGGTAACACTGAAGCTTTCTTT.

V and J are TRBV7-2 and TRBJ2-5; TRBD2 agrees at 9 bases. V gave up 0 bases and J gave up 4 bases; unmatched junction bases: 0. The CDR3 runs to 14 residues. The germline V gene encodes CDR1 SGHTA and CDR2 FQGNSA. DNA of the CDR3: TGTGCCAGCAGCTTAGCGACTAGCGGAGAGACCCAGTACTTC. The encoded protein is CASSLATSGETQYF. The complete variable domain, with remaining parts taken from reference TRBV7-2 and TRBJ2-5, reads GAGVSQSPSNKVTEKGKDVELRCDPISGHTALYWYRQSLGQGLEFLIYFQGNSAPDKSGLPSDRFSAERTGGSVSTLTIQRTQQEDSAVYLCASSLATSGETQYFGPGTRLLVL.

J is TRBJ2-3 and V is TRBV27; unclear D gene. Trimming took 5 bases from V and 6 from J, leaving 12 bases between them. Germline V gene sequence: CDR1 MNHEY, CDR2 SMNVEV (reference sequence). There are 13 residues in the CDR3. This chain's CDR3 is CASSLTSLDTQYF. The CDR3 bases are TGTGCCAGCAGTCTAACGAGTCTGGATACGCAGTATTTT.

This CDR3 reads CAWSNRGPGYTF. Here the CDR3 DNA reads TGTGCCTGGAGTAACAGGGGGCCTGGCTACACCTTC. V and J are TRBV30 and TRBJ1-2; 9 positions match TRBD1. Losses at the gene ends were 2 bases for V and 7 bases for J; bases not matched to a gene: 2. Germline lookup yields CDR1 GTSNPN and CDR2 SVGIG (reference sequence). The CDR3 is 12 amino acids.

This sequence joins TRBV7-9 and TRBJ1-1; no clear D. Deletions cut 2 bases from V and 7 bases from J, with 8 bases between. CDR3 size: 12 residues. Germline V gives CDR1 SEHNR, CDR2 FQNEAQ (reference sequence). In DNA, the CDR3 is TGTGCCAGCAGCTTACAAGGGCGTGAAGCTTTCTTT. Encoded protein: CASSLQGREAFF.

This clone has more than one count but fewer than ten. This sequence joins TRBV14 and TRBJ1-4; 8 positions match TRBD1. Germline assignment: CDR1 SGHDN and CDR2 FVKESK. The CDR3 extends over 14 amino acids. The junction had 5 bases not matched to a gene; V was cut back by 3 bases and J by 8 bases. The CDR3 loop is CASSQRTGWEKLFF. CDR3 nucleotides: TGTGCCAGCAGCCAGCGGACAGGGTGGGAAAAACTGTTTTTT.

This clone came up a few times. The chain is built from TRBV7-2 and TRBJ2-1, with a weak D call TRBD2 (7 bases). CDR3 length: 16 residues. V dropped 2 bases and J dropped 2 bases, with 13 bases sitting between them. In germline, CDR1 is SGHTA, CDR2 FQGNSA. In nucleotides, the CDR3 is TGTGCCAGCAGCTTAAAGGGGGGGCTTCCCTACAATGAGCAGTTCTTC. It encodes CASSLKGGLPYNEQFF.

This clone appeared a few times. The rearrangement joins TRBV9 to TRBJ1-2; 8 bases line up with TRBD1. J gave up 8 bases and V 6 bases, and 12 bases lay outside the gene matches. The CDR3 has 14 residues. The V gene's germline CDR1 is SGDLS and CDR2 YYNGEE. CDR3 protein: CASTPGQGVSGYTF. The CDR3 DNA reads as TGTGCCAGCACCCCCGGACAGGGAGTTTCGGGCTACACCTTC.

This chain joins TRBV30 and TRBJ2-3; 7 positions agree with TRBD1. CDR3 size: 15 residues. Germline V CDR1 and CDR2: GTSNPN, SVGIG (reference sequence). The ends lost 3 bases at V and 0 bases at J; junction bases unmatched: 6. CDR3 region: CAWSGQASSTDTQYF. The DNA for the CDR3 is TGTGCCTGGAGCGGACAGGCTTCTAGCACAGATACGCAGTATTTT. Full variable domain (rest looked up from reference TRBV30 and TRBJ2-3): SQTIHQWPATLVQPVGSPLSLECTVEGTSNPNLYWYRQAAGRGLQLLFYSVGIGQISSEVPQNLSASRPQDRQFILSSKKLLLSDSGFYLCAWSGQASSTDTQYFGPGTRLTVL.

In this sample, this clone turned up a few times. The CDR3 nucleotides read TGTGCCAGCAGACCTAGCGGGGGGGTCTCCGAGCAGTACTTC. Protein sequence: CASRPSGGVSEQYF. The rearrangement uses TRBV6-6 and TRBJ2-7; 12 bases agree with TRBD2. The CDR3 is 14 residues long. Germline V gives CDR1 MNHNY, CDR2 SVGAGI (reference sequence). Trimming took 6 bases from V and 6 from J; bases not matched to a gene: 6.

This clone was observed a handful of times. Other DNA sequences from this sample encode an identical CDR3 as well. This chain uses TRBV5-1 with TRBJ2-3; TRBD2 matches at 9 bases. Trimming at V came to 4 bases and at J to 1 base, leaving 1 base not matched to a gene. This CDR3 is built from 14 residues. Germline lookup yields CDR1 SGHRS and CDR2 YFSETQ. Here the CDR3 DNA reads TGCGCCAGCAGCAGGACTAGCGGCACAGATACGCAGTATTTT. It translates to CASSRTSGTDTQYF.

This rearrangement joins TRBV29-1 to TRBJ1-6; D is undetermined. Per the germline V gene, CDR1 is SQVTM and CDR2 is ANQGSEA. The CDR3 has 13 amino acids. Trimming took 7 bases from V and 3 from J, leaving 10 bases between them. The CDR3 coding sequence is TGCAGCGCCGCCGAGAGCTATAATTCACCCCTCCACTTT. Its translation: CSAAESYNSPLHF.

The CDR3 DNA follows: TGTGCCAGCAGCTTGATGACAACCCCCTCGGGTGGCTACACCTTC. Its translation is CASSLMTTPSGGYTF. The gene calls are TRBV7-2 and TRBJ1-2; D ambiguous. Germline CDR1 and CDR2: SGHTA and FQGNSA. V was pared by 3 bases and J by 7 bases, with 18 bases between. The CDR3 is 15 amino acids. Drawing the rest from reference TRBV7-2 and TRBJ1-2, the complete variable domain is GAGVSQSPSNKVTEKGKDVELRCDPISGHTALYWYRQSLGQGLEFLIYFQGNSAPDKSGLPSDRFSAERTGGSVSTLTIQRTQQEDSAVYLCASSLMTTPSGGYTFGSGTRLTVV.

This clone was seen only a few times. This sequence joins TRBV6-6 and TRBJ2-7, with 7 positions matching TRBD1. From germline, CDR1 is MNHNY and CDR2 SVGAGI (reference sequence). CDR3 size: 13 residues. V shed 2 bases and J 6 bases; nucleotides not matched to a gene: 4. The CDR3 reads CASSYVRGPEQYF. CDR3 coding DNA: TGTGCCAGCAGTTACGTGAGGGGGCCCGAGCAGTACTTC.

A few counts support this clone. The gene calls are TRBV6-6 and TRBJ2-7; D is unresolved. From germline, CDR1 is MNHNY and CDR2 SVGAGI (reference sequence). The V end was cut by 0 bases, the J end by 1 base, with 10 bases between. This CDR3 has 15 residues. CDR3 DNA sequence: TGTGCCAGCAGTTACTCAAGGACCGATTCCTACGAGCAGTACTTC. Protein: CASSYSRTDSYEQYF.

This clone appeared a few times. This chain joins TRBV9 and TRBJ2-3; no clear D. Trimming cost V 4 bases and J 2 bases, with 11 bases left between them. The germline V gene has CDR1 SGDLS and CDR2 YYNGEE. CDR3 length: 14 residues. CDR3 DNA: TGTGCCAGCAGCCGGGCTTCAGCCACAGATACGCAGTATTTT. This translates into CASSRASATDTQYF.

The genes are TRBV12-5 and TRBJ2-1, with TRBD2 identical over 7 bases. The ends lost 1 base at V and 2 bases at J; junction bases unmatched: 8. The germline CDR1 and CDR2 sequences are LGHNT and FRNRAP. The CDR3 covers 17 residues. The DNA of the CDR3 is TGTGCTAGTGGTTTGGGGTCACCCGCGGGGGCCTACAATGAGCAGTTCTTC. It is translated as CASGLGSPAGAYNEQFF.

Only a few counts were recorded for this clone. The chain joins TRBV5-4 to TRBJ1-2; no clear D. The CDR3 runs 13 residues. Trimming left V 6 bases short and J 7 bases short, with 16 bases between. Germline V lookup: CDR1 SGHNT, CDR2 YYREEE (reference sequence). Here the CDR3 reads CASTMMEIGGYTF. The CDR3 bases are TGTGCCAGCACTATGATGGAGATAGGTGGCTACACCTTC.

The table lists this clone with a few counts. This sequence joins TRBV7-8 and TRBJ2-3, with D uncertain. Looked up from germline, CDR1 is SGHVS and CDR2 is FQNEAQ. Trimming cost V 1 base and J 0 bases, with 5 bases left between them. CDR3 length: 14 amino acids. CDR3 region: CASSLGRSTDTQYF. The CDR3 DNA sequence: TGTGCCAGCAGCTTAGGACGGAGCACAGATACGCAGTATTTT. The full variable domain, in which reference TRBV7-8 and TRBJ2-3 provide the parts outside the CDR3, is GAGVSQSPRYKVAKRGQDVALRCDPISGHVSLFWYQQALGQGPEFLTYFQNEAQLDKSGLPSDRFFAERPEGSVSTLKIQRTQQEDSAVYLCASSLGRSTDTQYFGPGTRLTVL.

The genes are TRBV10-3 and TRBJ1-6; no clear D. The CDR3 runs to 14 residues. Trimming left V 0 bases short and J 6 bases short, with 6 bases between. Germline V lookup: CDR1 ENHRY, CDR2 SYGVKD. In DNA form, the CDR3 reads TGTGCCATCAGTGAGTCGGTGTTTAATTCACCCCTCCACTTT. Encoded protein: CAISESVFNSPLHF.